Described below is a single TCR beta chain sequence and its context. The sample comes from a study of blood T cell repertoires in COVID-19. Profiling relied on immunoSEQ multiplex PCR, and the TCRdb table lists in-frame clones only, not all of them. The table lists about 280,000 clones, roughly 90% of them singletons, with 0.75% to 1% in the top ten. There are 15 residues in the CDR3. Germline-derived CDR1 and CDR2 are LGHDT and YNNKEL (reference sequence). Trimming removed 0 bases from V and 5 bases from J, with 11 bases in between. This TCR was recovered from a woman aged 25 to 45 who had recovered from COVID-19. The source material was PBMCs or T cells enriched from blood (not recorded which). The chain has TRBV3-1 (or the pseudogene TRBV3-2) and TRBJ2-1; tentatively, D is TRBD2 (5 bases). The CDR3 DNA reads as TGTGCCAGCAGCCAAGATCCGGGAACCAACAATGAGCAGTTCTTC. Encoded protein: CASSQDPGTNNEQFF.